This TCR beta chain was sequenced for a study of T-cell memory formation after mild COVID-19. Study outcomes and limitations: Chiefly within CM and EM were the contracting CD4+ clones; CD8+ ones were within EMRA. Pre-infection memory contained some responding clones, which suggested that cross-reactive memory had joined.

This CDR3 is 14 amino acids long. In germline, CDR1 is SNHLY, CDR2 FYNNEI. V lost 5 bases and J lost 3, with 14 bases in between. With regard to this clonotype: The antigen is undetermined.

TCR alpha and TCR beta cDNA libraries with sample barcodes and UMIs came from 5'RACE using constant-segment primers. MiXCR was run by TCRdb on the 5' RACE reads, yielding one entry per CDR3 protein. This table has about 340,000 distinct CDR3 sequences, around 21% appearing once. The TCR sequence derives from an adult woman who had mild COVID-19 (a few samples of this study predate the infection). Cell type and time point are not known. Material: PBMCs or a T cell subset sorted from them (not recorded which). V and J are TRBV2 and TRBJ2-7; a possible D gene is TRBD1 (5 bases). CDR3 bases: TGTGCCAGCAGTCCGACAGTTCGTGTCTACGAGCAGTACTTC. Its translation: CASSPTVRVYEQYF.